This T cell receptor beta chain was captured by sequencing in a study of regulatory T cells in long-lasting Graves disease. Time point: newly diagnosed GD, antithyroid drugs for less than 3 months. From PBMCs, RNA was extracted and then used to make the TCR library. Investigators prepared the TCR beta libraries by applying iRepertoire HTBI primers and Arm-PCR of CDR3 regions. TCRdb analysed the multiplex PCR reads with MiXCR anew, one entry per CDR3 protein. Of 400,000 to 500,000 distinct CDR3 sequences in the sample, about 15% were seen once. The table lists this clonotype with many counts. Trimming took off 1 base at V and 5 bases at J, with 10 bases between the two ends. The CDR3 loop spans 13 amino acids. The V gene's germline CDR1 is SGDLS and CDR2 YYNGEE. Another study also made use of these data, one on T cells in Graves' hyperthyroidism and ophthalmopathy.

This sample comprised peripheral blood mononuclear cells (PBMCs), obtained at new diagnosis, from a patient treated with antithyroid drugs. The receptor was isolated from a woman under 40 with Graves disease. V is TRBV9 and J is TRBJ2-7; no reliable D call. CDR3 region: CASSVSLGDEQYF. Written as DNA, the CDR3 is TGTGCCAGCAGCGTATCACTTGGGGACGAGCAGTACTTC.